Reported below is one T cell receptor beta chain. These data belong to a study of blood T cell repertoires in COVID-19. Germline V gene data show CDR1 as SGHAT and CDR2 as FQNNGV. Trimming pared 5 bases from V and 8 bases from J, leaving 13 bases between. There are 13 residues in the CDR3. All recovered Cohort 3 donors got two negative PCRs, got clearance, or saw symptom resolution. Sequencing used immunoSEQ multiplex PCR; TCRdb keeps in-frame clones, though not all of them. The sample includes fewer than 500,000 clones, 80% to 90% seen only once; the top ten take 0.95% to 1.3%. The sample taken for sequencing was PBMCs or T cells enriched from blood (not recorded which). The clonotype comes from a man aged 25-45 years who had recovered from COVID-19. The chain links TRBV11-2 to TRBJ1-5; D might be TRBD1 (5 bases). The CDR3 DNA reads TGTGCCAGCAGCAAAGACGGGGGGAAGCCCCAGCATTTT. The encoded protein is CASSKDGGKPQHF.